Below, 31 T cell receptor beta chains from the same sample are listed, as sequenced in a study of T cell repertoires in cytomegalovirus infection (dated by TCRdb to about 2019). The treatment or condition label on this specimen signifies: in vitro stimulation with specific CMV peptide epitopes to enrich CMV-specific T cells. The sequencing machine was an Illumina HiSeq 1500. TCRdb trimmed public reads at Q25 via fastp, called clones via MiXCR and kept in-frame beta chains. Each CDR3 protein appears once, grouped with its most common genes and DNA. For this sample there are about 500,000 distinct CDR3 sequences; roughly a third appear just once. The ten largest clones represent roughly 15% of the sample. These receptors' targets are unknown. The sample in question was cultured PBMCs, obtained from culture after CMV antigen stimulation. These TCRs come from a human donor in good health (CMV status not recorded). Some clones in this sample may be carry-over from other donors' samples.

V and J are TRBV6-5 and TRBJ2-1, with TRBD2 identical over 9 bases. Germline CDR1 is MNHEY and CDR2 is SVGAGI. The V segment lost 2 bases and the J segment 2 bases; nucleotides outside the gene matches: 10. This CDR3 contains 18 residues. The CDR3 nucleotides are TGTGCCAGCAGTTACCGAGGCACCGGGACTAGCACCTACAATGAGCAGTTCTTC. Translation gives CASSYRGTGTSTYNEQFF.

This clonotype appeared many times. The rearrangement joins TRBV7-2 to TRBJ1-5; unclear D gene. V was pared by 5 bases and J by 3 bases, with 5 bases between. The CDR3 extends over 12 amino acids. In germline, CDR1 is SGHTA, CDR2 FQGNSA. CDR3 sequence reads: CASSLFNQPQHF. For the CDR3, the DNA is TGTGCCAGCAGCCTCTTCAATCAGCCCCAGCATTTT. Drawing the rest from reference TRBV7-2 and TRBJ1-5, the complete variable domain is GAGVSQSPSNKVTEKGKDVELRCDPISGHTALYWYRQSLGQGLEFLIYFQGNSAPDKSGLPSDRFSAERTGGSVSTLTIQRTQQEDSAVYLCASSLFNQPQHFGDGTRLSIL.

This chain connects TRBV6-2 or TRBV6-3 to TRBJ2-1, with D perhaps being TRBD1 or TRBD2 (6 bases each). Looked up from germline, CDR1 is MNHEY and CDR2 is SVGEGT. This CDR3 has 14 amino acids. The ends were cut back, 10 bases at V and 3 bases at J, with 16 bases in the middle. The chain's CDR3 is CATTRGRSYNEQFF. The CDR3 DNA is TGTGCCACCACCCGGGGGCGGAGCTACAATGAGCAGTTCTTC.

The V gene is TRBV28, the J gene TRBJ2-7; perhaps TRBD2 as D (5 bases). The germline V gene has CDR1 MDHEN and CDR2 SYDVKM. V was trimmed by 5 bases and J by 2 bases, leaving 13 bases between them. This CDR3 is built from 14 residues. The CDR3 coding sequence is TGTGCCAGCAGTCAAACCGGGATAACCTACGAGCAGTACTTC. It translates to CASSQTGITYEQYF.

V is TRBV19 and J is TRBJ2-6; D possibly corresponds to TRBD2 (6 bases). This CDR3 is 15 amino acids long. Looked up from germline, CDR1 is LNHDA and CDR2 is SQIVND (reference sequence). V lost 7 bases to trimming and J lost 1 base, with 11 bases between them. DNA for the CDR3: TGTGCCAGTAACGGGGGTAATTCTGGGGCCAACGTCCTGACTTTC. Translated, it gives CASNGGNSGANVLTF.

The V and J genes are TRBV4-3 and TRBJ2-3; 9 bases fit TRBD2. This CDR3 is built from 18 residues. V shed 4 bases and J 4 bases; nucleotides not matched to a gene: 15. Germline V gene sequence: CDR1 LGHNA, CDR2 YSLEER. As DNA, the CDR3 is TGCGCCAGCAGCCGTCTCGCGGGATTAGCGGGAGTCCCAGATACGCAGTATTTT. Translating gives CASSRLAGLAGVPDTQYF.

This clonotype has only a few counts. The chain couples TRBV28 to TRBJ2-6; 7 bases map to TRBD1. The V and J ends lost 0 bases and 5 bases, in that order; junction bases with no gene match: 4. The germline V gene has CDR1 MDHEN and CDR2 SYDVKM. The CDR3 loop spans 16 amino acids. The CDR3 nucleotides read TGTGCCAGCAGTTTATGGGAACAGGGGAGGGCCAACGTCCTGACTTTC. Protein product: CASSLWEQGRANVLTF.

This clonotype was detected ten times or more. The rearrangement links TRBV7-6 to TRBJ2-1; maybe TRBD1 (6 bases). Germline CDR1 SGHVS, CDR2 FNYEAQ. Deletions cut 4 bases from V and 4 bases from J, with 14 bases between. The CDR3 contains 15 residues. CDR3 in DNA: TGTGCCAGCAGCTCCCGGGACACCGGATACAATGAGCAGTTCTTC. This sequence encodes CASSSRDTGYNEQFF.

This clonotype has a handful of counts. CDR3 DNA sequence: TGTGCCAGTAGTATCAGAGTAAAGACAGGACCCTATGGCTACACCTTC. It specifies CASSIRVKTGPYGYTF. The V call is TRBV19, the J call TRBJ1-2; perhaps TRBD1 as D (6 bases). Germline V gives CDR1 LNHDA, CDR2 SQIVND (reference sequence). V lost 3 bases, J lost 4 bases, and 18 bases lay in between. This CDR3 is 16 amino acids long.

This clonotype has just a few counts. V usage is TRBV6-2 or TRBV6-3 and J usage is TRBJ2-2; D possibly matches TRBD1 or TRBD2 (5 bases each). There are 14 residues in the CDR3. V was trimmed by 6 bases and J by 4 bases, leaving 12 bases between them. Germline V CDR1 and CDR2: MNHEY, SVGEGT. The CDR3 region has the DNA TGTGCCAGCAGCCAAGAGGGGTTCACCGGGGAGCTGTTTTTT. Translation: CASSQEGFTGELFF.

The chain recombines TRBV19 with TRBJ1-1, with D perhaps matching TRBD1 (5 bases). Germline V gene data show CDR1 as LNHDA and CDR2 as SQIVND (reference sequence). V was trimmed by 3 bases and J by 3 bases, leaving 11 bases between them. CDR3 length equals 14 residues. CDR3 nucleotides: TGTGCCAGTAGTATCCGGGGCCTATACACTGAAGCTTTCTTT. It specifies CASSIRGLYTEAFF.

The V gene is TRBV30, the J gene TRBJ2-2; no clear D. This CDR3 is 12 amino acids long. Looked up from germline, CDR1 is GTSNPN and CDR2 is SVGIG (reference sequence). With 0 bases removed from V and 7 bases from J, the gap between germline ends came to 6 bases. CDR3 amino acids: CAWSVRGGELFF. CDR3 DNA sequence: TGTGCCTGGAGTGTACGTGGCGGGGAGCTGTTTTTT.

This clonotype has a count of ten or more. The V call is TRBV7-2, the J call TRBJ2-2; the D is unclear. Germline values: CDR1 SGHTA, CDR2 FQGNSA. The V gene lost 0 bases and the J gene lost 1 base, with 3 bases spanning the gap. There are 14 residues in the CDR3. The CDR3 sequence: CASSLAQNTGELFF. The CDR3 coding sequence is TGTGCCAGCAGCTTAGCGCAGAACACCGGGGAGCTGTTTTTT.

CDR3 in DNA: TGTGCCAGCACGGACAGGGGTATTGCCTACGAGCAGTACTTC. Translation: CASTDRGIAYEQYF. This rearrangement joins TRBV6-8 to TRBJ2-7; 9 nucleotides match TRBD1. V lost 7 bases, J lost 2 bases, and 6 bases stayed unmatched. CDR1 is MNHGY and CDR2 is SAAAGT in the germline V gene. CDR3 length: 14 amino acids.

This rearrangement joins TRBV27 to TRBJ1-1; D may be TRBD1 (6 bases). With 3 bases removed from V and 1 base from J, the gap between germline ends came to 12 bases. This CDR3 contains 15 residues. The germline gives CDR1 MNHEY, CDR2 SMNVEV (reference sequence). CDR3 sequence: CASSFTAGANTEAFF. CDR3 bases: TGTGCCAGCAGTTTTACGGCAGGGGCGAACACTGAAGCTTTCTTT.

The sample holds many counts of this clonotype. This chain joins TRBV12-5 and TRBJ2-5; 12 nucleotides align to TRBD2. CDR1 is LGHNT and CDR2 is FRNRAP in the germline V gene. This CDR3 is built from 15 residues. The V and J ends lost 1 base and 5 bases, in that order; junction bases with no gene match: 2. CDR3 coding DNA: TGTGCTAGTGGTTTGGGACTAGCGGGAGTTGAGACCCAGTACTTC. It yields the protein CASGLGLAGVETQYF.

This clonotype was picked up a small number of times. J is TRBJ2-1 and V is TRBV28, with TRBD2 matching over 8 bases. The length of the CDR3 is 12 residues. CDR1 and CDR2 from the germline V gene are MDHEN and SYDVKM. With V trimmed by 7 bases and J by 10 bases, 6 bases remained unmatched. Here the CDR3 DNA reads TGTGCCAGCACGACGGGAGGGCAGGAGCAGTTCTTC. This gives the protein CASTTGGQEQFF. Drawing the rest from reference TRBV28 and TRBJ2-1, the complete variable domain is DVKVTQSSRYLVKRTGEKVFLECVQDMDHENMFWYRQDPGLGLRLIYFSYDVKMKEKGDIPEGYSVSREKKERFSLILESASTNQTSMYLCASTTGGQEQFFGPGTRLTVL.

The chain recombines TRBV4-3 with TRBJ1-6, with D hard to call. The CDR3 consists of 15 residues. The germline CDR1 and CDR2 sequences are LGHNA and YSLEER. V gave up 4 bases and J gave up 7 bases, with 14 bases separating them. The CDR3 DNA is TGCGCCAGCAGCCTAGAGGATAGGGCAAATTCACCCCTCCACTTT. Translated: CASSLEDRANSPLHF.

This clonotype came up many times. In DNA, the CDR3 is TGTGCCAGCACAGCCTCCTACAATGAGCAGTTCTTC. Encoded protein: CASTASYNEQFF. The rearrangement links TRBV12-3 or TRBV12-4 to TRBJ2-1; the D is unclear. CDR3 length: 12 amino acids. V was cut by 7 bases and J by 0 bases, with 4 bases left in between.

This clonotype has a count of ten or more. The gene calls are TRBV7-8 and TRBJ2-2, with TRBD2 matching 7 bases. The CDR3 extends over 16 amino acids. Germline values: CDR1 SGHVS, CDR2 FQNEAQ. With 1 base clipped from V and 1 base from J, the junction kept 3 bases outside the gene matches. DNA for the CDR3: TGTGCCAGCAGCTTAGGGCTAGCGGTGAACACCGGGGAGCTGTTTTTT. Amino acid sequence: CASSLGLAVNTGELFF.

This clonotype was picked up a small number of times. This sequence joins TRBV10-3 and TRBJ1-1; no definite D call. V shed 4 bases and J shed 1 base, with 7 bases lying between them. CDR3 length: 13 amino acids. Germline assignment: CDR1 ENHRY and CDR2 SYGVKD. The CDR3 loop reads CAISVKGNTEAFF. The CDR3 DNA is TGTGCCATCAGTGTGAAGGGGAACACTGAAGCTTTCTTT.

The chain combines TRBV6-6 with TRBJ1-5; a weak D match, TRBD1 (6 bases). V lost 7 bases, J lost 3 bases, and 19 bases lay in between. The V gene's germline CDR1 is MNHNY and CDR2 SVGAGI (reference sequence). There are 16 residues in the CDR3. CDR3 sequence: CASKGDLQGNNQPQHF. CDR3 nucleotide sequence: TGTGCCAGCAAAGGGGACCTACAGGGTAACAATCAGCCCCAGCATTTT.

The chain is built from TRBV19 and TRBJ2-2; tentatively, D is TRBD2 (6 bases). The CDR3 length is 15 residues. From germline, CDR1 is LNHDA and CDR2 SQIVND (reference sequence). With 4 bases removed from V and 6 bases from J, the gap between germline ends came to 15 bases. For the CDR3, the DNA is TGTGCCAGTAGTAAGATAGCGGTTTGGTCCGGGGAGCTGTTTTTT. It translates to CASSKIAVWSGELFF.

At least ten counts were recorded for this clonotype. CDR3 sequence: CASSAAGSPRTGELFF. CDR3 nucleotide sequence: TGTGCCAGCAGCGCAGCGGGGAGCCCCCGGACCGGGGAGCTGTTTTTT. This rearrangement joins TRBV9 to TRBJ2-2; 7 positions match TRBD2. Unmatched junction bases numbered 10, after V lost 3 bases and J lost 5 bases. CDR1 is SGDLS, CDR2 YYNGEE, per germline. The CDR3 sequence is 16 residues long.

The chain joins TRBV7-2 to TRBJ1-2; D is undetermined. Per germline, CDR1 SGHTA and CDR2 FQGNSA. Trimming removed 5 bases at V and 7 bases at J, with 14 bases between. The CDR3 spans 13 residues. The chain's CDR3 is CASSPLPEVGYTF. DNA for the CDR3: TGTGCCAGCAGCCCACTACCTGAGGTTGGCTACACCTTC.

The gene calls are TRBV28 and TRBJ2-1; D may match TRBD1 or TRBD2 (5 bases each). The CDR3 has 15 residues. Germline assignment: CDR1 MDHEN and CDR2 SYDVKM. V was shortened by 5 bases and J by 3 bases, with 14 bases between the two germline ends. CDR3 in amino acids: CASSTGWGIYNEQFF. The CDR3 DNA is TGTGCCAGCAGTACGGGATGGGGGATCTACAATGAGCAGTTCTTC.

The chain joins TRBV5-1 to TRBJ1-5; no clear D gene. Germline V gives CDR1 SGHRS, CDR2 YFSETQ. The CDR3 extends over 15 amino acids. The V and J ends lost 4 bases and 0 bases respectively, with 11 bases between them. The chain's CDR3 is CASSPFGNSNQPQHF. In nucleotides, the CDR3 is TGCGCCAGCAGCCCCTTTGGCAATAGCAATCAGCCCCAGCATTTT.

The rearrangement uses TRBV9 and TRBJ2-1, with TRBD1 identical over 10 bases. The CDR3 is 17 amino acids. Germline CDR1 and CDR2: SGDLS and YYNGEE. V lost 0 bases to trimming and J lost 3 bases; unmatched junction nucleotides: 6. The CDR3 reads CASSVALGQGNYNEQFF. The CDR3 DNA is TGTGCCAGCAGCGTAGCCCTGGGACAGGGGAACTACAATGAGCAGTTCTTC.

CDR3 loop: CASSPRSGSYNEQFF. The CDR3 DNA follows: TGTGCCAGCAGCCCTCGTAGCGGGAGCTACAATGAGCAGTTCTTC. J is TRBJ2-1 and V is TRBV7-2, with 9 bases fitting TRBD2. J lost 3 bases, V lost 5 bases, and 5 bases had no gene match. The CDR3 has 15 amino acids. Looked up from germline, CDR1 is SGHTA and CDR2 is FQGNSA.

This clonotype has only a few counts. The chain recombines TRBV18 with TRBJ2-1, with D unresolved. This CDR3 has 14 amino acids. Germline V gene sequence: CDR1 KGHSH, CDR2 LQKENI. V lost 2 bases and J lost 9, with 14 bases in between. CDR3 in amino acids: CASSPGLQNGEQFF. CDR3 in DNA: TGTGCCAGCTCACCAGGCCTCCAAAACGGTGAGCAGTTCTTC.

The chain couples TRBV11-2 to TRBJ2-5, with a weak D call TRBD2 (6 bases). The CDR3 has 15 amino acids. Looked up from germline, CDR1 is SGHAT and CDR2 is FQNNGV. V was pared by 6 bases and J by 6 bases, with 20 bases between. The CDR3 DNA reads as TGTGCCAGCAGTATAGTAGGGCACGGGAGCCAGACCCAGTACTTC. Translated: CASSIVGHGSQTQYF.